The T cell receptor (beta chain) described here comes from a study of blood T cell repertoires in COVID-19. For the study at large: Acute and convalescent COVID-19 samples came from the United States, Italy and Spain. T cells, B-cell-depleted T cells, or PBMCs supplied cDNA or gDNA.

In the source study's methods: Amplification from reference gene primers served as the basis for estimated nucleated cell counts. Libraries were prepared by immunoSEQ multiplex PCR; TCRdb keeps only in-frame clonotypes and omits some of them. V, J and clone size derive from that table, while D and trimming were established from the DNA sequence. The sample has about 180,000 clones; approximately 85% are singletons. This clone has more than one count but fewer than ten. The CDR3 has 12 amino acids. Between the trimmed V and J ends, which lost 2 bases and 9 bases, there was a span of 10 bases. CDR1 is MDHEN, CDR2 SYDVKM, per germline.

The sequencing sample was made of peripheral blood. The receptor was derived from a man in his fifties or sixties with acute or convalescent COVID-19. The V and J genes are TRBV28 and TRBJ1-1, with a tentative D call TRBD1 (5 bases). The CDR3, as DNA: TGTGCCAGCAGTTTACAGTGGGGCCAAGCTTTCTTT. This sequence encodes CASSLQWGQAFF.